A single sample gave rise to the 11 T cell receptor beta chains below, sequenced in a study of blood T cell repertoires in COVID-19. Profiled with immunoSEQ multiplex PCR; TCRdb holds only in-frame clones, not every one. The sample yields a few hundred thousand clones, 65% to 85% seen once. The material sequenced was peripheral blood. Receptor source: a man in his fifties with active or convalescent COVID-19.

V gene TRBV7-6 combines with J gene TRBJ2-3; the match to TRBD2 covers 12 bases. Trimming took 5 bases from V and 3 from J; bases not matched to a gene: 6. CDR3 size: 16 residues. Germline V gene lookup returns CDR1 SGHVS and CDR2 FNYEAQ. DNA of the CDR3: TGTGCCAGCAGCCAACGACTAGCGGGAGTTACAGATACGCAGTATTTT. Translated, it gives CASSQRLAGVTDTQYF.

The CDR3 DNA follows: TGTGCCAGTCAGGTATCTGGCCAAGAGACCCAGTACTTC. It codes for CASQVSGQETQYF. J is TRBJ2-5 and V is TRBV28; no reliable D call. The V end was cut by 9 bases, the J end by 1 base, with 12 bases between. The CDR3 has 13 residues. CDR1 MDHEN and CDR2 SYDVKM come from the germline V gene. The variable domain in full, with the rest retrieved from reference TRBV28 and TRBJ2-5, is DVKVTQSSRYLVKRTGEKVFLECVQDMDHENMFWYRQDPGLGLRLIYFSYDVKMKEKGDIPEGYSVSREKKERFSLILESASTNQTSMYLCASQVSGQETQYFGPGTRLLVL.

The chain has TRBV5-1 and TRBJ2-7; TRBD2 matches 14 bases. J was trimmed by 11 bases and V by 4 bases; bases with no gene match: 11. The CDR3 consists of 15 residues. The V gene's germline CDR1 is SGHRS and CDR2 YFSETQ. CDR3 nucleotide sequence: TGCGCCAGCAGCCCCCTGGGACTAGCGGGAGTCGGCAAGTACTTC. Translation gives CASSPLGLAGVGKYF.

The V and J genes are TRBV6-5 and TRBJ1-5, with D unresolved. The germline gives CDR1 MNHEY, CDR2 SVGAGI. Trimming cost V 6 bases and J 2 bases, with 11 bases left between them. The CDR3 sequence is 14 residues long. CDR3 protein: CASRVRVGNQPQHF. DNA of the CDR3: TGTGCCAGCAGGGTTCGGGTGGGCAATCAGCCCCAGCATTTT.

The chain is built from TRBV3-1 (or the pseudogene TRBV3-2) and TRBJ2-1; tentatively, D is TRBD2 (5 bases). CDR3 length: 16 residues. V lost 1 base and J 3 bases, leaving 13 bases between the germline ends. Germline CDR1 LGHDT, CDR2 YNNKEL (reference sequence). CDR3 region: CASSQGRVRGYNEQFF. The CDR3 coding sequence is TGTGCCAGCAGCCAAGGAAGAGTTCGGGGCTACAATGAGCAGTTCTTC.

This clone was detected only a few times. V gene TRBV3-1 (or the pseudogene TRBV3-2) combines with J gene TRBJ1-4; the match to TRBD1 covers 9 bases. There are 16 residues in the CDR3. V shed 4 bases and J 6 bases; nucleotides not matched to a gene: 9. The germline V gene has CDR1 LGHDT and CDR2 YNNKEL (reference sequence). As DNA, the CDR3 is TGTGCCAGCAGCCGCATCGTCGGGACAGGGTATGAAAAACTGTTTTTT. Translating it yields CASSRIVGTGYEKLFF.

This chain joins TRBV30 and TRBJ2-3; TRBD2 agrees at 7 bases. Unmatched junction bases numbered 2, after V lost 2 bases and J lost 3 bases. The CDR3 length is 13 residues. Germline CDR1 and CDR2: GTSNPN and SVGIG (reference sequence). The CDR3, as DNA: TGTGCCTGGAGTAGCGGGGTGACAGATACGCAGTATTTT. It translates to CAWSSGVTDTQYF.

DNA for the CDR3: TGTGCCAGCAGTCTACTAGCGGGGAATGAGCAGTTCTTC. Its protein is CASSLLAGNEQFF. The chain recombines TRBV6-5 with TRBJ2-1, with 10 positions matching TRBD2. Trimming cost V 5 bases and J 7 bases; bases outside gene matches: 2. The CDR3 is made up of 13 amino acids. Germline loops: CDR1 MNHEY, CDR2 SVGAGI.

As DNA, the CDR3 is TGCAGCGTTGAGGGGGACATCTGGGGACCGAACACTGAAGCTTTCTTT. Amino acids: CSVEGDIWGPNTEAFF. The gene calls are TRBV29-1 and TRBJ1-1; a possible D gene is TRBD1 (6 bases). This CDR3 is built from 16 residues. The ends were cut back, 3 bases at V and 1 base at J, with 18 bases in the middle. From germline, CDR1 is SQVTM and CDR2 ANQGSEA. Filled out from reference TRBV29-1 and TRBJ1-1, the complete variable domain reads SAVISQKPSRDICQRGTSLTIQCQVDSQVTMMFWYRQQPGQSLTLIATANQGSEATYESGFVIDKFPISRPNLTFSTLTVSNMSPEDSSIYLCSVEGDIWGPNTEAFFGQGTRLTVV.

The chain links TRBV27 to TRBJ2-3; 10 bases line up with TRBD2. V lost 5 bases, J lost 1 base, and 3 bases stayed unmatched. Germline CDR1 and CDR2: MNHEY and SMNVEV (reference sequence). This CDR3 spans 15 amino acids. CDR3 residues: CASSGLAGGTDTQYF. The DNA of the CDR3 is TGTGCCAGCAGTGGCCTAGCGGGAGGCACAGATACGCAGTATTTT.

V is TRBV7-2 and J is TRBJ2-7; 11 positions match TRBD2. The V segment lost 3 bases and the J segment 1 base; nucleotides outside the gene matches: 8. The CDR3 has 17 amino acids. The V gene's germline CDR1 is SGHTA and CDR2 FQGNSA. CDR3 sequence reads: CASSFSASGGRSYEQYF. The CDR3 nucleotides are TGTGCCAGCAGCTTTAGCGCTAGCGGGGGGAGGTCCTACGAGCAGTACTTC. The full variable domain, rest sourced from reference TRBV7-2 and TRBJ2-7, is GAGVSQSPSNKVTEKGKDVELRCDPISGHTALYWYRQSLGQGLEFLIYFQGNSAPDKSGLPSDRFSAERTGGSVSTLTIQRTQQEDSAVYLCASSFSASGGRSYEQYFGPGTRLTVT.